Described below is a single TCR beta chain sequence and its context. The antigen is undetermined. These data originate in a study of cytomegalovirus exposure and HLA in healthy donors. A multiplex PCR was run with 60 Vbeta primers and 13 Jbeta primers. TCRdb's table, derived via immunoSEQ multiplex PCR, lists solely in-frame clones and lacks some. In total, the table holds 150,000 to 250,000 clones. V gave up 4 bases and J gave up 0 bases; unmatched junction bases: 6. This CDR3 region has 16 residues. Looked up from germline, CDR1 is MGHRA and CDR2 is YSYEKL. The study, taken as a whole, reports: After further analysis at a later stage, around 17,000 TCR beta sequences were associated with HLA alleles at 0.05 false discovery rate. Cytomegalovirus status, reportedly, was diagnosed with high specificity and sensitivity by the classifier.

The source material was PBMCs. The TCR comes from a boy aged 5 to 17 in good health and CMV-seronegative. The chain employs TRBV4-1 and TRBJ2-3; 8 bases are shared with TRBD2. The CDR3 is CASSRRTSGSTDTQYF. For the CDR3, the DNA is TGCGCCAGCAGCCGCCGAACTAGCGGTAGCACAGATACGCAGTATTTT.